This passage covers 31 T cell receptor beta chains from one sample sequenced in a study of tumor-infiltrating lymphocytes in primary liver carcinoma. Without any cell sorting, roughly 20-32 mg of bulk tissue yielded co-extracted RNA and DNA. Reverse transcription of approximately 520 ng total RNA with a constant-region primer produced TCR beta cDNA. Modified slightly, ARM-PCR produced TCR beta libraries over three nested multiplex PCR rounds. A C-beta reverse primer was combined with TRBV1-TRBV30 forward primers in the first two PCR rounds, and each round had 9 to 10 cycles. TCRdb independently ran MiXCR on the multiplex PCR reads; one entry per CDR3 protein. The sample records tens of thousands of distinct CDR3 sequences, more than 70% being singletons. Specimen: tumor-adjacent normal liver tissue. The receptor source for this set is a middle-aged man with primary liver carcinoma and hepatitis B virus infection.

Only one count was recorded for this clonotype. The CDR3 does not close with the conserved phenylalanine or tryptophan, likely indicating a read error. This chain links TRBV29-1 with TRBJ1-1; D not resolved. The V and J ends lost 6 bases and 1 base respectively, with 9 bases between them. The CDR3 covers 12 residues. The germline CDR1 and CDR2 sequences are SQVTM and ANQGSEA. The CDR3 DNA reads as TGCAGCGTGAGCTTTACGAACACTGAAGCTTTCTAT. Protein product: CSVSFTNTEAFY.

As to this clonotype: The germline gene is not matched at one end of the junction; a read error may be the cause. The V call is TRBV28, the J call TRBJ2-7; D uncertain. The CDR3 consists of 14 residues. Per the germline V gene, CDR1 is MDHEN and CDR2 is SYDVKM. Written as DNA, the CDR3 is TGTGCCAGCACCCCCCAGAGAAGCTCCTACGACCAGTACTTC. Translating it yields CASTPQRSSYDQYF.

Note on this clonotype: The CDR3 does not close with the conserved phenylalanine or tryptophan, likely indicating a read error. The chain has TRBV6-2 or TRBV6-3 and TRBJ2-5, with D hard to call. V shed 2 bases and J shed 5 bases, with 6 bases lying between them. Per germline, CDR1 MNHEY and CDR2 SVGEGT. This CDR3 has 12 amino acids. CDR3 in amino acids: CASSYRVETQYI. For the CDR3, the DNA is TGTGCCAGCAGTTACCGTGTGGAGACCCAGTACATC.

The chain carries TRBV4-3 and TRBJ2-7, with 8 nucleotides matching TRBD1. J lost 3 bases, V lost 0 bases, and 10 bases had no gene match. Germline V gene sequence: CDR1 LGHNA, CDR2 YSLEER. CDR3 length: 17 residues. In nucleotides, the CDR3 is TGCGCCAGCAGCCAAGAAGCACCCAGGACAGGGCACTACGAGCAGTACTTC. Its translation: CASSQEAPRTGHYEQYF.

This clonotype was seen ten or more times. A much larger clone sits a single nucleotide away, making a read error possible. The chain recombines TRBV6-1 with TRBJ2-2, with 7 bases aligning to TRBD1. The CDR3 spans 14 residues. Per the germline V gene, CDR1 is MNHNS and CDR2 is SASEGT. The CDR3 nucleotides read TGTGCCAGCAGTGCCACAGGGGACACCGGGGAGCTGCTTTTT. The encoded protein is CASSATGDTGELLF.

In its sample, this clonotype was seen once. This chain uses TRBV12-3 or TRBV12-4 with TRBJ1-5; D possibly corresponds to TRBD1 (5 bases). The CDR3 contains 15 residues. CDR3 nucleotides: TGTACCGGCACGCGGGGCACCGCAATATATCAGCCCCAGCATTTT. Amino acid sequence: CTGTRGTAIYQPQHF.

This clonotype came up a few times. The genes are TRBV6-2 or TRBV6-3 and TRBJ2-3; D might be TRBD1 (6 bases). The V gene lost 10 bases and the J gene lost 4 bases, with 18 bases spanning the gap. The germline V gene encodes CDR1 MNHEY and CDR2 SVGEGT. The CDR3 extends over 14 amino acids. The CDR3 DNA reads TGTGCCATCTCTGAGGACGAGGGGGCAGATACGCAGTATTTT. It specifies CAISEDEGADTQYF.

As concerns this clonotype: Without the conserved terminal phenylalanine or tryptophan, this CDR3 likely stems from a read error. V usage is TRBV12-3 or TRBV12-4 and J usage is TRBJ2-7, with 7 bases fitting TRBD2. V trimming: 5 bases; J trimming: 6 bases; junction bases outside the gene matches: 16. The CDR3 sequence is 16 residues long. The CDR3 DNA reads as TGTGCCAGCAGTCTGGATCTCGGCACTAGCGTCTGCGAGCAGTACATC. Translated, it gives CASSLDLGTSVCEQYI.

This clonotype is medium-sized (0.01 to 0.1%). The chain combines TRBV29-1 with TRBJ2-1; D possibly corresponds to TRBD2 (6 bases). The CDR3 covers 12 residues. V was cut by 3 bases and J by 10 bases, with 13 bases left in between. Germline CDR1 SQVTM, CDR2 ANQGSEA. CDR3: CSVEDRAGEQFF. Written as DNA, the CDR3 is TGCAGCGTTGAGGACCGTGCGGGAGAGCAGTTCTTC.

This clonotype was seen more than once but under ten times. The CDR3: CASNQDSNGRAFF. The CDR3 DNA sequence: TGTGCCAGTAACCAAGATTCCAATGGGAGAGCTTTCTTT. The genes are TRBV4-2 and TRBJ1-1; D unclear. The CDR3 loop spans 13 amino acids. In germline, CDR1 is LGHNA, CDR2 YNFKEQ. With 9 bases removed from V and 10 bases from J, the gap between germline ends came to 21 bases.

About this clonotype: The junction and the germline gene differ at one end; a read error may be behind it. The V and J genes are TRBV5-6 and TRBJ2-1, with TRBD2 matching 7 bases. Per germline, CDR1 SGHDT and CDR2 YYEEEE. This CDR3 is 18 amino acids long. CDR3 coding DNA: TGTGCCAGCAGTCGGAGACTAGCAGGAGTTTTGACCTACAATGAGCATTTCTTC. Its translation: CASSRRLAGVLTYNEHFF.

In regard to this clonotype: Germline is not matched at one junction end, which may reflect a read error. The V and J genes are TRBV5-5 and TRBJ2-5, with unresolved D. The CDR3 length is 15 residues. CDR1 SGHKS and CDR2 YYEKEE come from the germline V gene (reference sequence). The CDR3 here is CAGSLSVGIQEAQYF. The CDR3 coding sequence is TGTGCCGGCAGCTTGAGCGTTGGCATTCAAGAGGCCCAGTACTTC.

Remarks on this clonotype: The junction differs from germline at one of its ends, possibly a read error. V gene TRBV29-1 combines with J gene TRBJ2-7; D possibly matches TRBD1 or TRBD2 (7 bases each). There are 12 residues in the CDR3. Germline V CDR1 and CDR2: SQVTM, ANQGSEA. The CDR3 spells CSPRGGTYEHYF. As DNA, the CDR3 is TGCAGTCCCAGGGGGGGAACCTACGAGCATTACTTC.

About this clonotype itself: One end of the junction is discordant with germline, which a read error may explain. The V and J genes are TRBV11-2 and TRBJ2-7, with a weak D call TRBD1 (5 bases). The CDR3 contains 14 residues. From germline, CDR1 is SGHAT and CDR2 FQNNGV. The CDR3: CTRSSNRNSYEQYF. The CDR3 nucleotides are TGTACCAGGAGCTCCAACAGGAACTCCTACGAGCAGTACTTC.

The chain uses TRBV4-2 and TRBJ2-3; D is perhaps TRBD2 (5 bases). Germline lookup yields CDR1 LGHNA and CDR2 YNFKEQ. CDR3 length: 14 residues. The CDR3, as DNA: TGTCCTAGCAGCCAAGATTTAAGGCCGGATACGCAGTATTTT. Translated: CPSSQDLRPDTQYF.

V is TRBV7-7 and J is TRBJ2-2, with D possibly called TRBD1 or TRBD2 (6 bases each). The V gene's germline CDR1 is SSHAT and CDR2 FNYEAQ (reference sequence). Trimming removed 5 bases at V and 8 bases at J, with 9 bases between. The CDR3 loop spans 12 amino acids. In DNA form, the CDR3 reads TGTGCCAGCAGCCCGGGGGCTGGGGAGCTGTTTTTT. It specifies CASSPGAGELFF.

The chain recombines TRBV20-1 with TRBJ2-7; a weak D match, TRBD1 (6 bases). This CDR3 is 12 amino acids long. V lost 8 bases to trimming and J lost 6 bases, with 17 bases between them. Germline assignment: CDR1 DFQATT and CDR2 SNEGSKA (reference sequence). Here the CDR3 DNA reads TGCAGTACGGACAGTCCCGTCAGCGAGCAGTACTTC. It is translated as CSTDSPVSEQYF.

As concerns this clonotype: A much larger clonotype is one base distant, so this may be a read error. The chain combines TRBV2 with TRBJ2-5, with unresolved D. CDR3 length equals 13 residues. Germline assignment: CDR1 SNHLY and CDR2 FYNNEI. CDR3 nucleotides: TGTGCCACCAGTGCGCAGATCGAGGAGACCCAGTACTTC. This gives the protein CATSAQIEETQYF.

Note on this clonotype: The junction departs from the called germline gene at one end, perhaps through a read error. The rearrangement joins TRBV10-3 to TRBJ2-2, with D perhaps matching TRBD1 (6 bases). Germline CDR1 and CDR2: ENHRY and SYGVKD. This CDR3 spans 12 amino acids. The CDR3 protein is CAARGAEGELLF. Written as DNA, the CDR3 is TGTGCCGCGAGAGGAGCCGAGGGGGAGCTGTTGTTT.

This clonotype was seen many times. This chain uses TRBV2 with TRBJ2-2; maybe TRBD2 (6 bases). This CDR3 is 16 amino acids long. The germline CDR1 and CDR2 sequences are SNHLY and FYNNEI. V shed 9 bases and J shed 3 bases, with 20 bases lying between them. CDR3 bases: TGTGCCAGTGGACTATCCAATACTAGTTACACCGGGGAGCTGTTTTTT. Translating it yields CASGLSNTSYTGELFF. Full variable domain (outside the CDR3, taken from reference TRBV2 and TRBJ2-2): EPEVTQTPSHQVTQMGQEVILRCVPISNHLYFYWYRQILGQKVEFLVSFYNNEISEKSEIFDDQFSVERPDGSNFTLKIRSTKLEDSAMYFCASGLSNTSYTGELFFGEGSRLTVL.

On this clonotype itself: One junction end disagrees with the germline gene, perhaps due to a read error. The chain is built from TRBV13 and TRBJ2-7, with 8 bases aligning to TRBD1. This CDR3 is built from 14 residues. The germline CDR1 and CDR2 sequences are PRHDT and FYEKMQ (reference sequence). This CDR3 is CASSLWGQVYDQYF. CDR3 bases: TGTGCCAGCAGCTTATGGGGACAGGTCTACGATCAGTATTTC. Together with reference TRBV13 and TRBJ2-7, the CDR3 gives the full variable domain: AAGVIQSPRHLIKEKRETATLKCYPIPRHDTVYWYQQGPGQDPQFLISFYEKMQSDKGSIPDRFSAQQFSDYHSELNMSSLELGDSALYFCASSLWGQVYDQYFGPGTRLTVT.

As for this clonotype: At one boundary the junction diverges from the germline segment, which might be a read error. V and J are TRBV11-2 and TRBJ2-1, with TRBD2 as a possible D gene (7 bases). From germline, CDR1 is SGHAT and CDR2 FQNNGV. The CDR3 is 15 residues long. The CDR3 bases are TGTGCCAGCGGCGAACGGGGGGCCACAGTAGATGAGCATTTCTTC. Its protein product is CASGERGATVDEHFF.

The sample holds one count of this clonotype. This chain connects TRBV10-3 to TRBJ2-7; D remains ambiguous. This CDR3 is built from 15 residues. CDR1 is ENHRY and CDR2 is SYGVKD in the germline V gene. The DNA for the CDR3 is TGTATCATCAGTGATATGCCCCACTGTGTGTACGAGCAGTACTTC. Residues: CIISDMPHCVYEQYF.

The chain employs TRBV18 and TRBJ2-7; 9 nucleotides agree with TRBD2. The CDR3 loop spans 14 amino acids. With V trimmed by 5 bases and J by 6 bases, 8 bases remained unmatched. CDR1 is KGHSH and CDR2 is LQKENI in the germline V gene. The chain's CDR3 is CASSGSGRALEQYF. The DNA for the CDR3 is TGTGCCAGCTCAGGTAGCGGGAGAGCTCTCGAGCAGTACTTC.

Remarks on this clonotype: Compared with germline, one end of the junction differs, possibly owing to a read error. This chain joins TRBV10-3 and TRBJ2-1, with a tentative D call TRBD2 (5 bases). Germline values: CDR1 ENHRY, CDR2 SYGVKD. This CDR3 is 14 amino acids long. CDR3: CAVSEASKDNEQFF. The CDR3 DNA sequence: TGCGCCGTCAGTGAGGCTAGCAAGGACAATGAGCAGTTCTTC.

This clonotype is medium-sized (0.01 to 0.1%). This chain joins TRBV6-1 and TRBJ2-2; 10 positions agree with TRBD1. CDR1 and CDR2 from the germline V gene are MNHNS and SASEGT. The length of the CDR3 is 16 residues. The V segment lost 0 bases and the J segment 5 bases; nucleotides outside the gene matches: 3. The CDR3 region is CASSEAPGQGTGELFF. As DNA, the CDR3 is TGTGCCAGCAGTGAAGCTCCGGGACAGGGGACCGGGGAGCTGTTTTTT.

V gene TRBV5-1 combines with J gene TRBJ1-5; a weak D match, TRBD1 (6 bases). This CDR3 region has 15 residues. The V gene lost 3 bases and the J gene lost 4 bases, with 14 bases spanning the gap. The germline V gene encodes CDR1 SGHRS and CDR2 YFSETQ. The CDR3 protein is CASSSGDPGNQPQHF. The DNA of the CDR3 is TGCGCCAGCAGCTCAGGGGACCCGGGGAATCAGCCCCAGCATTTT.

V is TRBV29-1 and J is TRBJ1-2; D ambiguous. In germline, CDR1 is SQVTM, CDR2 ANQGSEA. CDR3 size: 13 residues. CDR3 sequence reads: CAWEGGGEMGYTF. The CDR3 region has the DNA TGCGCTTGGGAGGGCGGCGGGGAAATGGGCTACACCTTC.

The genes are TRBV5-1 and TRBJ2-5, with D perhaps matching TRBD1 or TRBD2 (5 bases each). This CDR3 comprises 14 residues. CDR1 is SGHRS, CDR2 YFSETQ, per germline. With 4 bases removed from V and 14 bases from J, the gap between germline ends came to 24 bases. CDR3 sequence: CASSLVQGRETLYF. CDR3 bases: TGCGCCAGCAGCCTCGTGCAGGGACGCGAGACCCTATACTTC.

To note about this clonotype: The missing conserved phenylalanine or tryptophan at the end of this CDR3 makes a read error likely. The chain couples TRBV6-2 or TRBV6-3 to TRBJ2-5; tentative D call: TRBD1 (6 bases). CDR1 is MNHEY and CDR2 is SVGEGT in the germline V gene. This CDR3 spans 14 amino acids. In DNA form, the CDR3 reads TGTGCCAGCAGTTCGCGGACAGTTATGGAGACACAGTACATC. Protein product: CASSSRTVMETQYI.

This clonotype is a singleton in its sample. The chain couples TRBV11-2 to TRBJ2-6, with D possibly matching TRBD2 (5 bases). The CDR3 covers 15 residues. The germline V gene encodes CDR1 SGHAT and CDR2 FQNNGV. This chain's CDR3 is CVTQRPRFWANVLTF. DNA for the CDR3: TGTGTCACCCAGCGGCCGCGCTTTTGGGCCAACGTCCTGACTTTC.